This T cell receptor beta chain is from a study of identical twins' blood T cells. Broader study findings: Mainly, cloneset size products determined shared clonotypes, twins included. Shared environment remains a possible cause of twin similarity. Each donor's most abundant TCRbeta clonotypes shared more CDR3 sequences with her twin than unrelated donors.

This clonotype has just a few counts. As yet, its antigen is unknown. Trimming took 4 bases from V and 1 from J; bases not matched to a gene: 6. This CDR3 spans 15 amino acids. CDR1 MGHDK and CDR2 SYGVNS come from the germline V gene. TCRdb called the 5' RACE reads again in MiXCR, with one record for every CDR3 protein. The sample records 300,000 to 400,000 distinct CDR3 sequences, roughly 30% being singletons. The TCR was taken from a woman between 18 and 55 years old in good health. The gene calls are TRBV25-1 and TRBJ2-7, with TRBD1 matching 8 bases. The sample was PBMCs. As DNA, the CDR3 is TGTGCCAGCAGTGCTGCCGGGACAGGATCCTACGAGCAGTACTTC. As protein: CASSAAGTGSYEQYF.